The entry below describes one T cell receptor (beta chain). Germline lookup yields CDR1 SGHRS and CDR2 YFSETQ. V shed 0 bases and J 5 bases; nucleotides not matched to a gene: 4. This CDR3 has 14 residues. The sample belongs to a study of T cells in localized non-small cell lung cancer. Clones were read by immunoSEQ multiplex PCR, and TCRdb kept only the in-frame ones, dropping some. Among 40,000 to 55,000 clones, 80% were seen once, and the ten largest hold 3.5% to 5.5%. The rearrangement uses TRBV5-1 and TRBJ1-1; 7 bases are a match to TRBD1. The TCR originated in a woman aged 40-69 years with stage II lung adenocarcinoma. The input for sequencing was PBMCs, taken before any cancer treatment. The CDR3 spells CASSLDQGETEAFF. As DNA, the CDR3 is TGCGCCAGCAGCTTGGATCAGGGGGAAACTGAAGCTTTCTTT. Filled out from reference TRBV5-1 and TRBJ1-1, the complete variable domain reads KAGVTQTPRYLIKTRGQQVTLSCSPISGHRSVSWYQQTPGQGLQFLFEYFSETQRNKGNFPGRFSGRQFSNSRSEMNVSTLELGDSALYLCASSLDQGETEAFFGQGTRLTVV.